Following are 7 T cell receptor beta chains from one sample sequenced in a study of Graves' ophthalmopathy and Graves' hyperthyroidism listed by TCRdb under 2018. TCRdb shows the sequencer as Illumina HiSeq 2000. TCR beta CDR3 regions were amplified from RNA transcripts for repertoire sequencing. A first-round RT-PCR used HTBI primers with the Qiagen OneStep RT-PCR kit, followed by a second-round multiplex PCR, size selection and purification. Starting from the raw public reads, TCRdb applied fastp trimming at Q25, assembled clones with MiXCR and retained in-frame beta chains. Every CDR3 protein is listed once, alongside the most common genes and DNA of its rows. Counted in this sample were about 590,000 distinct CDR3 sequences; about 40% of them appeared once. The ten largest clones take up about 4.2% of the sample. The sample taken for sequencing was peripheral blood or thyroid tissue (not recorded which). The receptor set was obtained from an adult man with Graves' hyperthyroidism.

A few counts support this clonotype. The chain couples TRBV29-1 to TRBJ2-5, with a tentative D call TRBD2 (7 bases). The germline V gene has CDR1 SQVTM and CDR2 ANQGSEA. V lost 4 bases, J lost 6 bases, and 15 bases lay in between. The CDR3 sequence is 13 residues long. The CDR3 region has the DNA TGCAGCGTTGGTTGGGGGGGCAGGCAGACCCAGTACTTC. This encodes CSVGWGGRQTQYF.

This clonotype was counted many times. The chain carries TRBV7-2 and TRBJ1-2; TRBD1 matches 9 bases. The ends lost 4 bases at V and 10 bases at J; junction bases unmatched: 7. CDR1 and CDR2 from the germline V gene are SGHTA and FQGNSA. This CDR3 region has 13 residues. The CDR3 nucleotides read TGTGCCAGCAGCTCCGGGACAGGGAGTGACTACACCTTC. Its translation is CASSSGTGSDYTF.

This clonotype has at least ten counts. CDR3 sequence (DNA): TGTGCCAGCAGCCCGCCGGGACAGGGATTCTCTGGGGCCAACGTCCTGACTTTC. Protein sequence: CASSPPGQGFSGANVLTF. This chain uses TRBV7-9 with TRBJ2-6; TRBD1 aligns across 9 bases. The ends lost 5 bases at V and 0 bases at J; junction bases unmatched: 8. This CDR3 has 18 residues. Germline loops: CDR1 SEHNR, CDR2 FQNEAQ (reference sequence).

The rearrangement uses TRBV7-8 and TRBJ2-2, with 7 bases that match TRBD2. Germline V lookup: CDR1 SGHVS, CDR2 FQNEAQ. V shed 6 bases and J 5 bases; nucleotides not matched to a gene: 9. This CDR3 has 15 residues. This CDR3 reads CASREMGGVTGELFF. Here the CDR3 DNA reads TGTGCCAGCAGGGAAATGGGGGGGGTGACCGGGGAGCTGTTTTTT.

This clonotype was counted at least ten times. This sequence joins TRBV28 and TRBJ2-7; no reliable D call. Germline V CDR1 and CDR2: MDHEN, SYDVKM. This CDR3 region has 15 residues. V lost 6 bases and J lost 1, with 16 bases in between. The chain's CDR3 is CASRTSMSPSYEQYF. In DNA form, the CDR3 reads TGTGCCAGCAGGACGTCAATGTCCCCATCCTACGAGCAGTACTTC.

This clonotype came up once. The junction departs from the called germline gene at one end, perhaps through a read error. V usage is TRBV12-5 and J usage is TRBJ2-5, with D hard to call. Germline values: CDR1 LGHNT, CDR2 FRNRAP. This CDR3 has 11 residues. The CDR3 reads CASGSPPTQHF. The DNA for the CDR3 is TGTGCTAGTGGTTCCCCCCCGACCCAGCACTTC.

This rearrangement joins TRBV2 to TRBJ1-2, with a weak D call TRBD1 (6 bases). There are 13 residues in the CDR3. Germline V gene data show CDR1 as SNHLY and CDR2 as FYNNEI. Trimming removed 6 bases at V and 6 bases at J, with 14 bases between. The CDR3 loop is CASRQDRSHGYTF. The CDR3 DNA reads TGTGCCAGCAGACAGGACAGAAGCCATGGCTACACCTTC.